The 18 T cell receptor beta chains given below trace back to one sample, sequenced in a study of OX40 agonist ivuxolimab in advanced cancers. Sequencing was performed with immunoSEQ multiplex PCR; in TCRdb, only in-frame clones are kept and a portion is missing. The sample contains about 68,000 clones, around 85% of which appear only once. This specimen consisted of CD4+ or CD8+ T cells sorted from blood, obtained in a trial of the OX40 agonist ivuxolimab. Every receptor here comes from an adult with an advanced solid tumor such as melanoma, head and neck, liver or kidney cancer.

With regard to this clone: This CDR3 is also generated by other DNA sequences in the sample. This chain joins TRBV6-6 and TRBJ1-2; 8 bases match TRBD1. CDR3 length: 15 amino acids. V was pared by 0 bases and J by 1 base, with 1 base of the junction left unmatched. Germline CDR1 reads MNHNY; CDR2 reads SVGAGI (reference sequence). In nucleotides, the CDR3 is TGTGCCAGCAGTTACTCCGGACAGGGTAACTATGGCTACACCTTC. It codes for CASSYSGQGNYGYTF.

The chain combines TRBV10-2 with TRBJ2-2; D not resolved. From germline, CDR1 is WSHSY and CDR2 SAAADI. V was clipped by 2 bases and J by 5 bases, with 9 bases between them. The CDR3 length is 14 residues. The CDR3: CASSEILRTGELFF. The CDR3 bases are TGCGCCAGCAGTGAGATTTTGAGGACCGGGGAGCTGTTTTTT.

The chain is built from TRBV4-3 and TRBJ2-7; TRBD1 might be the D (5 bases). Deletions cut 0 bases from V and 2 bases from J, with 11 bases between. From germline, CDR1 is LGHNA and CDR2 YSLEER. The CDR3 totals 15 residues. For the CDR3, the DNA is TGCGCCAGCAGCCAAGATCCCAGGACACCCTACGAGCAGTACTTC. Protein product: CASSQDPRTPYEQYF.

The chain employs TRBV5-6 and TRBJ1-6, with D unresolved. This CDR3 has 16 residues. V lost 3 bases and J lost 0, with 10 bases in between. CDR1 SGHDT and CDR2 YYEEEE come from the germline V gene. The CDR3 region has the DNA TGTGCCAGCAGCTGGACGTCGAGCTCCTATAATTCACCCCTCCACTTT. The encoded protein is CASSWTSSSYNSPLHF.

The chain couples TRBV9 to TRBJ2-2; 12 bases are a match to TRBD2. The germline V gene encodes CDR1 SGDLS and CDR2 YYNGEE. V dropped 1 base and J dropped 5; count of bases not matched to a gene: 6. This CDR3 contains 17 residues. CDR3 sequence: CASSVRSSGGATGELFF. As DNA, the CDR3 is TGTGCCAGCAGCGTAAGGTCTAGCGGGGGGGCGACCGGGGAGCTGTTTTTT.

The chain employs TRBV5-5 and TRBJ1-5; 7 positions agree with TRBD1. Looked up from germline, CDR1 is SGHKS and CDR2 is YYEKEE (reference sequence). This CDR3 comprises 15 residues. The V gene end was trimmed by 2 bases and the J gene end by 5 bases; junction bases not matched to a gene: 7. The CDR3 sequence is CASSFLDRAYQPQHF. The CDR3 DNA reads TGTGCCAGCAGCTTTCTCGACAGGGCATATCAGCCCCAGCATTTT.

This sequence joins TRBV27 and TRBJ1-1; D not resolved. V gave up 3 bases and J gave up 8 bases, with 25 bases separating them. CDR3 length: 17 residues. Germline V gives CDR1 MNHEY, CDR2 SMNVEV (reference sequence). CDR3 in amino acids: CASSLSPLSEERAEAFF. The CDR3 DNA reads TGTGCCAGCAGTTTGTCCCCCCTTAGTGAGGAACGTGCGGAAGCTTTCTTT.

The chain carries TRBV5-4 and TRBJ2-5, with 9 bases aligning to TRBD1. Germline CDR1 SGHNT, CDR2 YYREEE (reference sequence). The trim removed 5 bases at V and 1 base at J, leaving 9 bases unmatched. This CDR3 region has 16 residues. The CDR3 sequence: CASSPGTGFFQETQYF. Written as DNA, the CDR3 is TGTGCCAGCAGTCCCGGGACAGGGTTTTTCCAAGAGACCCAGTACTTC.

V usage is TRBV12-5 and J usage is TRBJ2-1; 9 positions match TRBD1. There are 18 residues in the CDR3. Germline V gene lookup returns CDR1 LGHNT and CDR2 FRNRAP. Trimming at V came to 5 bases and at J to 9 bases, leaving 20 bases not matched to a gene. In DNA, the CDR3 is TGTGCTAGTGGTCAAATGCCCGGGACAGGGAATCAGCATGGTGAGCAGTTCTTC. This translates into CASGQMPGTGNQHGEQFF.

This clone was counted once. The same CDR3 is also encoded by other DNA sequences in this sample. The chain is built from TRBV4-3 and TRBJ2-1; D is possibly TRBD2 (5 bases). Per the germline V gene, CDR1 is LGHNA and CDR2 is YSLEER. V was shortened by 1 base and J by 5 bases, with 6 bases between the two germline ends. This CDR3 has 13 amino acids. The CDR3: CASSQAGDNEQFF. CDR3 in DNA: TGCGCCAGCAGCCAAGCCGGGGACAATGAGCAGTTCTTC.

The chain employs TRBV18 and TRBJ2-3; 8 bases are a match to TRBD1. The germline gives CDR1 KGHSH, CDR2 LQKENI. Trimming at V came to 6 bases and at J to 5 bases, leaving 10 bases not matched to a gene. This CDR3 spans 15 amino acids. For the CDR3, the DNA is TGTGCCAGCTCTCCGCAGGGGGCGCAGGAAGATACGCAGTATTTT. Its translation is CASSPQGAQEDTQYF.

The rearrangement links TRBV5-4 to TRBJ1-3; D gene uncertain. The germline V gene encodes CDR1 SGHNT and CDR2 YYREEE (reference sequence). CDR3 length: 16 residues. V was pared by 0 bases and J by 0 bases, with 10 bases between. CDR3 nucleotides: TGTGCCAGCAGCTTGGCGGGCCCGAGCTCTGGAAACACCATATATTTT. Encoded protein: CASSLAGPSSGNTIYF.

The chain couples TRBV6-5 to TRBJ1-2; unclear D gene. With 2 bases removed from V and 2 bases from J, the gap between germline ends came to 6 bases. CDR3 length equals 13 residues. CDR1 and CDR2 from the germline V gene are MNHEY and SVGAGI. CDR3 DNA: TGTGCCAGCAGTTACGGGAGGAACTATGGCTACACCTTC. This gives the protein CASSYGRNYGYTF.

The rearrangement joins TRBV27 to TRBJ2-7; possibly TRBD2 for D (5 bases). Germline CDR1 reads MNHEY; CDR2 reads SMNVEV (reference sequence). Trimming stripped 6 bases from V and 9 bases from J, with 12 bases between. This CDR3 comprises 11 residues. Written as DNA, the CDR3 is TGTGCCAGCAGGGGCGGACTGCGGCAGTACTTC. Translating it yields CASRGGLRQYF.

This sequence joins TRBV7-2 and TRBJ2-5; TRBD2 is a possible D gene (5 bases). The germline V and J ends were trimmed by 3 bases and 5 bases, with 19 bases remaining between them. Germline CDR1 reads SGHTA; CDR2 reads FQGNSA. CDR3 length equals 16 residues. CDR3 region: CASSLVFSVGGETQYF. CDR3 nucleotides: TGTGCCAGCAGCTTGGTCTTCAGTGTGGGCGGGGAGACCCAGTACTTC. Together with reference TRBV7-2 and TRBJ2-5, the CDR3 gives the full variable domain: GAGVSQSPSNKVTEKGKDVELRCDPISGHTALYWYRQSLGQGLEFLIYFQGNSAPDKSGLPSDRFSAERTGGSVSTLTIQRTQQEDSAVYLCASSLVFSVGGETQYFGPGTRLLVL.

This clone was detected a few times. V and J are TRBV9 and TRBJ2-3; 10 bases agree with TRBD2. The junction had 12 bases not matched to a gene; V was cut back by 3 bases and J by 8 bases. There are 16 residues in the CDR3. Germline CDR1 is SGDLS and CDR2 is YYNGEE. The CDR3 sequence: CASSANLAGGPGTQYF. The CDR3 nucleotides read TGTGCCAGCAGCGCGAACTTAGCGGGGGGCCCTGGTACGCAGTATTTT.

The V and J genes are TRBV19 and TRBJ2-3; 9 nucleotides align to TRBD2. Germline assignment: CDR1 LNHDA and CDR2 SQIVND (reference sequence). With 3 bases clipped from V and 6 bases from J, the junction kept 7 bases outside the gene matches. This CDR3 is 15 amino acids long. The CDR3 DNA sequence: TGTGCCAGTAGTATGCGGGGGGGCCAAAGGGATACGCAGTATTTT. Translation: CASSMRGGQRDTQYF.

The CDR3 loop is CASSLSAGGHYGYTF. CDR3 DNA: TGTGCCAGCAGCTTAAGCGCAGGGGGGCACTATGGCTACACCTTC. V and J are TRBV7-6 and TRBJ1-2, with TRBD1 identical over 7 bases. This CDR3 spans 15 amino acids. Germline V gene lookup returns CDR1 SGHVS and CDR2 FNYEAQ. J lost 3 bases, V lost 2 bases, and 6 bases had no gene match.